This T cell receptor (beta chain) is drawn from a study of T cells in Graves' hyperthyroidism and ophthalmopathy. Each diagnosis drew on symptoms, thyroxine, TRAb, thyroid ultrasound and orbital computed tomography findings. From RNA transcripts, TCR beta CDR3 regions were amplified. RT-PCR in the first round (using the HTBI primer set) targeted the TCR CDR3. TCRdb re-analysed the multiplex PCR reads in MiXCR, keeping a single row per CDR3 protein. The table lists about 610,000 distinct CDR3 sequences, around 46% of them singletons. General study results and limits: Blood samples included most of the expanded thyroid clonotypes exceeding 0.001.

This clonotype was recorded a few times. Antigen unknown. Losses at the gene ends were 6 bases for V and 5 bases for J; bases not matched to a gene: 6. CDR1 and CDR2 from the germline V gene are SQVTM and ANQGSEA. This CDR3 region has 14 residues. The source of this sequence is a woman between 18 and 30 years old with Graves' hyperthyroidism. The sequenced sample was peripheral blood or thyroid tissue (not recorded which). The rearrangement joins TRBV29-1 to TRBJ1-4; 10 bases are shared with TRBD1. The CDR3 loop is CSVLPGQGNEKLFF. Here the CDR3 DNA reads TGCAGCGTCCTGCCGGGACAGGGGAATGAAAAACTGTTTTTT.